Here is one TCR beta chain with its context. Profiled with immunoSEQ multiplex PCR; TCRdb holds only in-frame clones, not every one. The sample lists under 95,000 clones; roughly 90% were seen once. Unmatched junction bases numbered 3, after V lost 4 bases and J lost 0 bases. This CDR3 is built from 16 residues. Germline CDR1 reads MNHNS; CDR2 reads SASEGT. This entry is derived from a study of blood T cell repertoires in COVID-19. The overall study: T cells, B-cell-depleted T cells, or PBMCs supplied cDNA or gDNA.

This clonotype was obtained from a man at least 80 years old in a cohort sampled during active COVID-19. The V and J genes are TRBV6-1 and TRBJ1-5; 10 nucleotides line up with TRBD1. The specimen was peripheral blood. Written as DNA, the CDR3 is TGTGCCAGCAGTGGGGACAGGGGTTATAGCAATCAGCCCCAGCATTTT. Translated, it gives CASSGDRGYSNQPQHF.